This T cell receptor (beta chain) is from a study of PD-L1 blockade in urothelial cancer. Study-wide background: Counts from blood samples showed a median of about 140,000 T cells. Study-wide results and limits: At the 3-week point, tumor-associated blood clones expanded more in durable-benefit patients.

Time point denoted: peripheral blood 6 weeks after treatment start. Samples were collected from each patient before treatment and during treatment. Each patient gave between 1 and 8 of them in total. Using immunoSEQ multiplex PCR, the repertoire was profiled, and TCRdb retains in-frame clones only, with some absent. This sample carries over 100,000 clones, more than 85% of them seen once, and the ten largest clones take 3% to 4.5%. Only one count was recorded for this clone. Its cognate antigen is unknown. V lost 2 bases and J 7 bases, leaving 15 bases between the germline ends. The germline V gene has CDR1 KGHSH and CDR2 LQKENI. CDR3 length: 15 amino acids.

This chain joins TRBV18 and TRBJ2-1, with D perhaps matching TRBD1 (6 bases). The sample was PBMCs, taken around atezolizumab (anti-PD-L1) treatment. The TCR comes from a man between 60 and 75 years old with urothelial cancer. In DNA, the CDR3 is TGTGCCAGCTCACCAGCCAGGGGAGATGGGAATGAGCAGTTCTTC. It is translated as CASSPARGDGNEQFF.